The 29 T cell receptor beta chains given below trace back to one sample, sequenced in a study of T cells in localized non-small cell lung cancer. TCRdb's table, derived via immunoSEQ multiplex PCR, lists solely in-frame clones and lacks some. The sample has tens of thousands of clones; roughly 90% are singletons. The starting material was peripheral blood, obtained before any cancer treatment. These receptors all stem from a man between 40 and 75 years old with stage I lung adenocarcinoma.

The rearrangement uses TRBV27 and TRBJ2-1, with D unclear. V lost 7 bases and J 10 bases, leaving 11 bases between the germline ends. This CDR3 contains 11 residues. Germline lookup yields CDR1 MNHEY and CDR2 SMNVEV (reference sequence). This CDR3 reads CASKMVGEQFF. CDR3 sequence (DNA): TGTGCCAGCAAGATGGTGGGCGAGCAGTTCTTC.

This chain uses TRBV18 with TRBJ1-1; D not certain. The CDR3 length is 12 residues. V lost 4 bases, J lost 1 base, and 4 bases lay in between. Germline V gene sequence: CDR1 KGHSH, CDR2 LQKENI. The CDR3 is CASSLPNTEAFF. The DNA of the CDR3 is TGTGCCAGCTCACTACCGAACACTGAAGCTTTCTTT.

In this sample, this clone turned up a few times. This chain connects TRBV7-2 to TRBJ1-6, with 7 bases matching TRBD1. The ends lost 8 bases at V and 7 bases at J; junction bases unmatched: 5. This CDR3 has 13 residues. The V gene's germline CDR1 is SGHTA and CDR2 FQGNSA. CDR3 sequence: CASGQVFNSPLHF. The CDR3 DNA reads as TGTGCCAGCGGACAGGTCTTCAATTCACCCCTCCACTTT. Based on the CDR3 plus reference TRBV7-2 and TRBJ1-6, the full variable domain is GAGVSQSPSNKVTEKGKDVELRCDPISGHTALYWYRQSLGQGLEFLIYFQGNSAPDKSGLPSDRFSAERTGGSVSTLTIQRTQQEDSAVYLCASGQVFNSPLHFGNGTRLTVT.

CDR3 amino acids: CASNRGSLMNTEAFF. Written as DNA, the CDR3 is TGTGCCAGCAACCGAGGATCACTCATGAACACTGAAGCTTTCTTT. The chain has TRBV6-5 and TRBJ1-1, with D unresolved. In germline, CDR1 is MNHEY, CDR2 SVGAGI. The CDR3 is made up of 15 amino acids. Trimming pared 7 bases from V and 0 bases from J, leaving 15 bases between.

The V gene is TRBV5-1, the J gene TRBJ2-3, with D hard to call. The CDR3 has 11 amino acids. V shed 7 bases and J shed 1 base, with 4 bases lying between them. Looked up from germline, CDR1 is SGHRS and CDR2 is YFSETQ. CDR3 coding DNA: TGCGCCAGCGGCCGCACAGATACGCAGTATTTT. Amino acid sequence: CASGRTDTQYF.

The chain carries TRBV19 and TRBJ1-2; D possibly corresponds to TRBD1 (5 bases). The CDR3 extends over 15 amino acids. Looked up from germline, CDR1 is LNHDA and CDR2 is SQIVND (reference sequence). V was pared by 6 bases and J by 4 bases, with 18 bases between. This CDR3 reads CASRPYPGSLYGYTF. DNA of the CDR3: TGTGCCAGTAGGCCTTATCCAGGGAGCCTCTATGGCTACACCTTC.

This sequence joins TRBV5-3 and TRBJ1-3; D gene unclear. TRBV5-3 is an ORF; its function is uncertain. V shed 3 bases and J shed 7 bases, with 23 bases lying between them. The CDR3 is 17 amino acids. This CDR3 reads CARSSGRGFGHGNTIYF. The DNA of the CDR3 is TGTGCCAGAAGCTCCGGACGAGGCTTTGGGCACGGGAACACCATATATTTT.

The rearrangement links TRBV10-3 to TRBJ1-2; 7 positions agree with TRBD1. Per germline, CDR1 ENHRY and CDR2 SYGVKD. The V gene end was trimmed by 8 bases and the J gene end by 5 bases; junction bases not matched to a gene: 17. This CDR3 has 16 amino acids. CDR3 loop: CAIGETGLGRGYGYTF. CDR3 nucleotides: TGTGCCATCGGGGAAACAGGACTGGGCAGGGGGTATGGCTACACCTTC.

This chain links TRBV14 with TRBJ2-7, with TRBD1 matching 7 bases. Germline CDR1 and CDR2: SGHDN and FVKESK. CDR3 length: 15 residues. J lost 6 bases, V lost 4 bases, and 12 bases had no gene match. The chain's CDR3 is CASSLLRQGHGEQYF. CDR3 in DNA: TGTGCCAGCAGCCTCCTCCGACAGGGACACGGCGAGCAGTACTTC.

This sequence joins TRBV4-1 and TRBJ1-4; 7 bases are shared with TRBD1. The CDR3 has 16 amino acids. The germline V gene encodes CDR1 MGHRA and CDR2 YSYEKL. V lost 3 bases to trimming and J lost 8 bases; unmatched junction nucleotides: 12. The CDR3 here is CASSQADRAGKEKLFF. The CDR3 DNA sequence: TGCGCCAGCAGCCAGGCCGACAGGGCGGGGAAGGAAAAACTGTTTTTT.

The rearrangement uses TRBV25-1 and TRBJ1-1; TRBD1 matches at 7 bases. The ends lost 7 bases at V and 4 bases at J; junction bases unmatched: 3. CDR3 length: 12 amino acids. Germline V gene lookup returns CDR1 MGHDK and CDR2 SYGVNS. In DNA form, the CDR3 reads TGTGCCAGCAATCAGGGGGTCACTGAAGCTTTCTTT. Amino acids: CASNQGVTEAFF.

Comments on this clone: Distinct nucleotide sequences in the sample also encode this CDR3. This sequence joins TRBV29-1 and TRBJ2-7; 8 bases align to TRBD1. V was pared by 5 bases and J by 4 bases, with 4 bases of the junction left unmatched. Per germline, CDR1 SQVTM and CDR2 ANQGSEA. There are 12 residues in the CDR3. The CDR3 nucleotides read TGCAGCGTTAGGACAGGGTCATACGAGCAGTACTTC. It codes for CSVRTGSYEQYF.

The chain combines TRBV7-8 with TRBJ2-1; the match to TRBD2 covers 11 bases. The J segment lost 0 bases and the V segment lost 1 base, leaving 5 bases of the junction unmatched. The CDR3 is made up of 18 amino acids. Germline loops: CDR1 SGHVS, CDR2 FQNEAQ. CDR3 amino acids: CASSLGLAGGLSYNEQFF. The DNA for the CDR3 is TGTGCCAGCAGCTTAGGTTTAGCGGGGGGGCTCTCCTACAATGAGCAGTTCTTC.

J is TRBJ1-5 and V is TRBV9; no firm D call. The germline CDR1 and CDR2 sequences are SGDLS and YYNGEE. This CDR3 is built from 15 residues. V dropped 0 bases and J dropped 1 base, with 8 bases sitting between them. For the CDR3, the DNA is TGTGCCAGCAGCGTAGGACTGTCGAGCAATCAGCCCCAGCATTTT. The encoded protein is CASSVGLSSNQPQHF.

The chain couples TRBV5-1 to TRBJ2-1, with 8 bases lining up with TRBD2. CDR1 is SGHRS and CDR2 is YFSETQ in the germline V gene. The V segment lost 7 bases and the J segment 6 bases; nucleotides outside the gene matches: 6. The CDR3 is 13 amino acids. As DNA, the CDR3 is TGCGCCAGCGGGGCGGGGGGCCTCAATGAGCAGTTCTTC. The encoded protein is CASGAGGLNEQFF.

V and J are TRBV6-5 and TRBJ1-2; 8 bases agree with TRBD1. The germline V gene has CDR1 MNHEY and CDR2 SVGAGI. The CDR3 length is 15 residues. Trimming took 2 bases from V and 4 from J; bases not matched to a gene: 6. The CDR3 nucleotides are TGTGCCAGCAGTTACCCAGGACAGGGCCCCTATGGCTACACCTTC. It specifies CASSYPGQGPYGYTF.

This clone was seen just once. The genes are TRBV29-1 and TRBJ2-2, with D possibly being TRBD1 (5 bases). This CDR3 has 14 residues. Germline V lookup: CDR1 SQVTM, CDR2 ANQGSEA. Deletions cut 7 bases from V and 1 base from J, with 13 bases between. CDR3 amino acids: CSGRSDRNTGELFF. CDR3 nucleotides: TGCAGCGGACGATCCGACAGGAACACCGGGGAGCTGTTTTTT.

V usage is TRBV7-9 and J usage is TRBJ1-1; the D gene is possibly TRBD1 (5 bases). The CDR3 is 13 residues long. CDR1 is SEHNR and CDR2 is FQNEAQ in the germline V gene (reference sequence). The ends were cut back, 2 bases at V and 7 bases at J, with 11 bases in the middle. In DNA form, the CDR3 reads TGTGCCAGCAGCTTAACGGCGGGGGTTGAAGCTTTCTTT. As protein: CASSLTAGVEAFF.

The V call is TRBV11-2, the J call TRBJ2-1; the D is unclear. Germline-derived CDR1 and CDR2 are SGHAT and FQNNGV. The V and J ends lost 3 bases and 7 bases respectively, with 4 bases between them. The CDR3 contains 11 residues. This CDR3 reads CASSFGNEQFF. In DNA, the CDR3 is TGTGCCAGCAGCTTCGGGAATGAGCAGTTCTTC.

In DNA form, the CDR3 reads TGTGCCAGCTCACCAATCGGGGGAGGCCTAGGGGATGAGCAGTTCTTC. Translated, it gives CASSPIGGGLGDEQFF. V gene TRBV18 combines with J gene TRBJ2-1; D may be TRBD2 (6 bases). Germline V gene sequence: CDR1 KGHSH, CDR2 LQKENI. There are 16 residues in the CDR3. V was trimmed by 2 bases and J by 8 bases, leaving 19 bases between them.

The CDR3 region is CASSLGDQPQHF. The CDR3 nucleotides read TGTGCCAGCAGCTTGGGGGATCAGCCCCAGCATTTT. The chain employs TRBV5-6 and TRBJ1-5; D not resolved. Germline V gene lookup returns CDR1 SGHDT and CDR2 YYEEEE. The CDR3 length is 12 residues. V gave up 0 bases and J gave up 5 bases, with 3 bases separating them. Complete variable domain (other parts from reference TRBV5-6 and TRBJ1-5): DAGVTQSPTHLIKTRGQQVTLRCSPKSGHDTVSWYQQALGQGPQFIFQYYEEEERQRGNFPDRFSGHQFPNYSSELNVNALLLGDSALYLCASSLGDQPQHFGDGTRLSIL.

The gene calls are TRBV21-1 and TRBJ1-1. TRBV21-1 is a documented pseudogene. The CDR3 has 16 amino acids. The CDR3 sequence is CASRGSLATQRTEAFF. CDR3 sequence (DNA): TGTGCCAGCAGGGGATCACTAGCTACACAACGCACTGAAGCTTTCTTT.

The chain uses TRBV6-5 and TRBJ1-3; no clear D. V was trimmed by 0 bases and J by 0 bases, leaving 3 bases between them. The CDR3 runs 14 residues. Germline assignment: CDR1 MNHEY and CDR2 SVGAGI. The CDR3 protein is CASSYSLSGNTIYF. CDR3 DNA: TGTGCCAGCAGTTACTCCCTCTCTGGAAACACCATATATTTT.

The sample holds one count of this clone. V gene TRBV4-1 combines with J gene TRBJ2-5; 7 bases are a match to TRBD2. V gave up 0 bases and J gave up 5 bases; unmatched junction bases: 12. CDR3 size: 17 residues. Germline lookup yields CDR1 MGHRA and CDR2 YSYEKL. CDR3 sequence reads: CASSQDLGGGWGETQYF. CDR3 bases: TGCGCCAGCAGCCAAGATCTCGGCGGGGGATGGGGGGAGACCCAGTACTTC.

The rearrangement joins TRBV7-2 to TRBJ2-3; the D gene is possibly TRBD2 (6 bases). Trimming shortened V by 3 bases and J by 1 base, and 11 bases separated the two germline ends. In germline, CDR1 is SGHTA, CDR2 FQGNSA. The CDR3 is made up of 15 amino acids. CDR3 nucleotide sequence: TGTGCCAGCAGCTTCGCTGGCGGGGGCACAGATACGCAGTATTTT. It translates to CASSFAGGGTDTQYF. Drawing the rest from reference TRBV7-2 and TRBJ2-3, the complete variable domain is GAGVSQSPSNKVTEKGKDVELRCDPISGHTALYWYRQSLGQGLEFLIYFQGNSAPDKSGLPSDRFSAERTGGSVSTLTIQRTQQEDSAVYLCASSFAGGGTDTQYFGPGTRLTVL.

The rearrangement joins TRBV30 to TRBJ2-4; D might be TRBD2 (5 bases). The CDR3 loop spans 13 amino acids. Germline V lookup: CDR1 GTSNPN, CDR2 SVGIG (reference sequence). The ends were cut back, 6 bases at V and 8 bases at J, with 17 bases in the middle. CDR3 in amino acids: CACPRPEGDIQYF. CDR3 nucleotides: TGTGCCTGTCCCAGACCTGAGGGTGACATTCAGTACTTC. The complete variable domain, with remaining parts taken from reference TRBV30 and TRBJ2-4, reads SQTIHQWPATLVQPVGSPLSLECTVEGTSNPNLYWYRQAAGRGLQLLFYSVGIGQISSEVPQNLSASRPQDRQFILSSKKLLLSDSGFYLCACPRPEGDIQYFGAGTRLSVL.

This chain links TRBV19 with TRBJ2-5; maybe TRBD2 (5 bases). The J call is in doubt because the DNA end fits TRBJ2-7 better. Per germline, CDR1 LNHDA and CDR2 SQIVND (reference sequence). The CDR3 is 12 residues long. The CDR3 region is CASSMLGDEQYF. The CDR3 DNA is TGTGCCAGTAGTATGTTGGGAGACGAGCAGTACTTC.

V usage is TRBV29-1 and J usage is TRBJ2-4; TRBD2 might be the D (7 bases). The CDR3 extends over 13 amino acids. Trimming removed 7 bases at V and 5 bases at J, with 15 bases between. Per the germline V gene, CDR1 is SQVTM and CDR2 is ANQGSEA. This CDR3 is CSAVRGGENIQYF. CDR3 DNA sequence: TGCAGCGCCGTGAGGGGGGGCGAAAACATTCAGTACTTC.

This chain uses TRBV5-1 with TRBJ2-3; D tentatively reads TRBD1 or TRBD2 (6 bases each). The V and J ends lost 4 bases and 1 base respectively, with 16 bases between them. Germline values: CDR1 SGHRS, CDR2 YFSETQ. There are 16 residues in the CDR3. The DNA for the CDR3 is TGCGCCAGCAGCCCTGGTCCGGGGGCCCGCACAGATACGCAGTATTTT. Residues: CASSPGPGARTDTQYF.